One sample yielded the 30 T cell receptor beta chains listed below, sequenced in a study of blood T cells in healthy people across ages. The second PCR ran about 6 to 12 cycles with a sample-barcoded 5' primer and J-beta primers. TCRdb reprocessed the 5' RACE reads via MiXCR and lists one record per CDR3 protein. The sample holds around 1,100,000 distinct CDR3 sequences; approximately 38% are singletons and the top ten take about an eighth. The sample taken for sequencing was blood. The receptor source for this set is a man between 18 and 35 years old in good health.

This sequence joins TRBV12-3 or TRBV12-4 and TRBJ2-1; tentative D call: TRBD1 (5 bases). Trimming removed 7 bases from V and 2 bases from J, with 12 bases in between. This CDR3 spans 14 amino acids. CDR3 in amino acids: CASKARGTYNEQFF. CDR3 nucleotides: TGTGCCAGCAAAGCAAGGGGAACCTACAATGAGCAGTTCTTC.

This clonotype was seen a few times. This chain joins TRBV7-2 and TRBJ1-2, with D possibly being TRBD1 (6 bases). This CDR3 spans 15 amino acids. Germline CDR1 SGHTA, CDR2 FQGNSA. Trimming removed 7 bases at V and 5 bases at J, with 20 bases between. In nucleotides, the CDR3 is TGTGCCAGCAACTCCTGGGAGCTAGGGGGGTATGGCTACACCTTC. It yields the protein CASNSWELGGYGYTF. Supplemented by reference TRBV7-2 and TRBJ1-2, the full variable domain reads GAGVSQSPSNKVTEKGKDVELRCDPISGHTALYWYRQSLGQGLEFLIYFQGNSAPDKSGLPSDRFSAERTGGSVSTLTIQRTQQEDSAVYLCASNSWELGGYGYTFGSGTRLTVV.

This rearrangement joins TRBV27 to TRBJ1-5; D might be TRBD1 (5 bases). Trimming removed 6 bases from V and 6 bases from J, with 15 bases in between. Germline V gene sequence: CDR1 MNHEY, CDR2 SMNVEV (reference sequence). The CDR3 loop spans 14 amino acids. In nucleotides, the CDR3 is TGTGCCAGCAGCTGGGGGGGGAGAGGTCAGCCCCAGCATTTT. It translates to CASSWGGRGQPQHF.

This clonotype was observed a few times. The chain links TRBV30 to TRBJ2-7, with 9 bases lining up with TRBD1. J gave up 0 bases and V 3 bases, and 3 bases lay outside the gene matches. Per the germline V gene, CDR1 is GTSNPN and CDR2 is SVGIG (reference sequence). CDR3 length: 14 residues. The CDR3 DNA reads TGTGCCTGGAGCCGGGACAGGGCCTCCTACGAGCAGTACTTC. This sequence encodes CAWSRDRASYEQYF.

The rearrangement links TRBV3-1 to TRBJ2-3; D is unresolved. Trimming removed 0 bases at V and 4 bases at J, with 8 bases between. Germline V gene sequence: CDR1 LGHDT, CDR2 YNNKEL (reference sequence). This CDR3 contains 14 residues. CDR3: CASSQDVAADTQYF. The CDR3 DNA sequence: TGTGCCAGCAGCCAAGATGTTGCGGCAGATACGCAGTATTTT.

The chain recombines TRBV7-2 with TRBJ2-5; TRBD2 might be the D (5 bases). V was shortened by 5 bases and J by 5 bases, with 12 bases between the two germline ends. Germline assignment: CDR1 SGHTA and CDR2 FQGNSA. This CDR3 has 13 residues. In DNA, the CDR3 is TGTGCCAGCAGCCAGAGGGCGTGGGAGACCCAGTACTTC. Translated: CASSQRAWETQYF.

This clonotype came up a few times. The V and J genes are TRBV7-9 and TRBJ1-1, with a weak D call TRBD1 (5 bases). Trimming took off 5 bases at V and 4 bases at J, with 17 bases between the two ends. The germline V gene has CDR1 SEHNR and CDR2 FQNEAQ (reference sequence). The CDR3 contains 15 residues. The CDR3 protein is CASSPGELTVTEAFF. The CDR3 DNA reads TGTGCCAGCAGCCCGGGGGAGCTGACGGTCACTGAAGCTTTCTTT.

This clonotype occurred many times. The rearrangement uses TRBV11-2 and TRBJ1-2, with D possibly TRBD1 on 6 matching bases. Per germline, CDR1 SGHAT and CDR2 FQNNGV. V was cut by 6 bases and J by 3 bases, with 14 bases left in between. There are 14 residues in the CDR3. The CDR3 DNA reads TGTGCCAGCAGTCCAAACAGGGTAGACTATGGCTACACCTTC. Encoded protein: CASSPNRVDYGYTF.

V and J are TRBV4-3 and TRBJ1-4; the match to TRBD1 covers 7 bases. The CDR3 totals 16 residues. Trimming at V came to 0 bases and at J to 8 bases, leaving 9 bases not matched to a gene. Germline V gives CDR1 LGHNA, CDR2 YSLEER. CDR3 loop: CASSQDPGGRGEKLFF. Written as DNA, the CDR3 is TGCGCCAGCAGCCAAGATCCAGGGGGGCGAGGAGAAAAACTGTTTTTT.

This clonotype showed up just a few times. The rearrangement joins TRBV2 to TRBJ2-2; D is ambiguous. Between the trimmed V and J ends, which lost 3 bases and 7 bases, there was a span of 9 bases. Germline assignment: CDR1 SNHLY and CDR2 FYNNEI. The CDR3 has 13 amino acids. CDR3 sequence (DNA): TGTGCCAGCAGTGACCTGTTTGGCGGGGAGCTGTTTTTT. This gives the protein CASSDLFGGELFF.

This clonotype has only a few counts. This chain links TRBV9 with TRBJ2-1, with D tentatively TRBD2 (5 bases). CDR1 and CDR2 (germline): SGDLS, YYNGEE. Trimming removed 0 bases at V and 10 bases at J, with 14 bases between. The CDR3 totals 14 residues. The CDR3 is CASSVDYGELEQFF. CDR3 in DNA: TGTGCCAGCAGCGTAGATTATGGGGAGTTAGAGCAGTTCTTC.

The rearrangement links TRBV5-1 to TRBJ1-2, with 7 bases that match TRBD1. CDR3 length equals 15 residues. The J segment lost 5 bases and the V segment lost 2 bases, leaving 9 bases of the junction unmatched. Germline-derived CDR1 and CDR2 are SGHRS and YFSETQ. The CDR3: CASSFGRGKPYGYTF. For the CDR3, the DNA is TGCGCCAGCAGCTTCGGCAGGGGGAAGCCTTATGGCTACACCTTC.

The gene calls are TRBV6-5 and TRBJ1-1; D is perhaps TRBD1 (5 bases). Trimming took 10 bases from V and 2 from J, leaving 20 bases between them. The CDR3 extends over 15 amino acids. Germline loops: CDR1 MNHEY, CDR2 SVGAGI. The CDR3 loop is CANRISWGYNTEAFF. CDR3 nucleotide sequence: TGTGCCAACAGGATTTCTTGGGGGTACAACACTGAAGCTTTCTTT.

The V gene is TRBV30, the J gene TRBJ1-1; unclear D gene. Germline V gene data show CDR1 as GTSNPN and CDR2 as SVGIG (reference sequence). The V end was cut by 0 bases, the J end by 0 bases, with 5 bases between. The CDR3 totals 13 residues. Here the CDR3 DNA reads TGTGCCTGGAGTGTAGGAGTGAACACTGAAGCTTTCTTT. It encodes CAWSVGVNTEAFF.

Concerning this clonotype itself: A single base separates this from a much larger clone, so it may be a read error. The genes are TRBV6-6 and TRBJ2-7, with no clear D. The CDR3 contains 13 residues. CDR1 is MNHNY, CDR2 SVGAGI, per germline (reference sequence). The CDR3 DNA reads as TGTGCCGGCAGTTACTCCTCCAGCTACGAGCAGTACTTC. Its protein product is CAGSYSSSYEQYF.

CDR3 sequence: CASSVSSGRASEQFF. The CDR3 nucleotides read TGTGCCAGCAGTGTCTCTAGCGGGAGGGCCTCTGAGCAGTTCTTC. The chain is built from TRBV2 and TRBJ2-1; 12 nucleotides line up with TRBD2. CDR1 and CDR2 from the germline V gene are SNHLY and FYNNEI. Trimming removed 4 bases from V and 9 bases from J; junction bases left unmatched: 7. The CDR3 runs to 15 residues. The full variable domain, its missing parts supplied by reference TRBV2 and TRBJ2-1, is EPEVTQTPSHQVTQMGQEVILRCVPISNHLYFYWYRQILGQKVEFLVSFYNNEISEKSEIFDDQFSVERPDGSNFTLKIRSTKLEDSAMYFCASSVSSGRASEQFFGPGTRLTVL.

This clonotype was found once. The V and J genes are TRBV3-1 and TRBJ1-1, with D perhaps matching TRBD1 (5 bases). The V gene's germline CDR1 is LGHDT and CDR2 YNNKEL (reference sequence). Trimming removed 5 bases from V and 1 base from J, with 11 bases in between. CDR3 size: 14 residues. The CDR3 protein is CASSGNDRNTEAFF. The CDR3 DNA is TGTGCCAGCAGCGGTAATGACAGGAACACTGAAGCTTTCTTT.

This clonotype came up a few times. This rearrangement joins TRBV7-2 to TRBJ2-5; maybe TRBD1 (5 bases). The CDR3 extends over 13 amino acids. Germline CDR1 is SGHTA and CDR2 is FQGNSA. V lost 4 bases to trimming and J lost 11 bases, with 17 bases between them. The CDR3 sequence is CASSYDSPTEQYF. In DNA form, the CDR3 reads TGTGCCAGCAGCTACGACAGTCCTACGGAGCAGTACTTC.

The chain joins TRBV19 to TRBJ2-1; TRBD1 might be the D (5 bases). The J call is in doubt because the DNA end fits TRBJ2-7 better. This CDR3 is built from 16 residues. Germline-derived CDR1 and CDR2 are LNHDA and SQIVND (reference sequence). The chain's CDR3 is CASSRATESSYNEQYF. The CDR3 nucleotides are TGTGCCAGTAGTAGGGCGACAGAGAGCTCCTACAATGAGCAGTACTTC.

This chain joins TRBV20-1 and TRBJ1-1; D gene ambiguous. The V gene lost 1 base and the J gene lost 0 bases, with 9 bases spanning the gap. Germline V gives CDR1 DFQATT, CDR2 SNEGSKA (reference sequence). This CDR3 is built from 14 residues. This CDR3 reads CSARGSHVNTEAFF. CDR3 nucleotide sequence: TGCAGTGCTAGAGGGTCCCACGTGAACACTGAAGCTTTCTTT.

The V call is TRBV28, the J call TRBJ1-1; D perhaps matches TRBD1 (5 bases). This CDR3 is built from 15 residues. Trimming shortened V by 1 base and J by 0 bases, and 9 bases separated the two germline ends. Germline V gene sequence: CDR1 MDHEN, CDR2 SYDVKM. CDR3: CASSLSGDLNTEAFF. The CDR3 coding sequence is TGTGCCAGCAGTTTATCGGGGGACCTGAACACTGAAGCTTTCTTT.

Comment on this clonotype: Just one base apart from a much larger clone, this may be a read error. The chain combines TRBV12-3 or TRBV12-4 with TRBJ2-1; 9 bases match TRBD2. This CDR3 has 14 residues. The CDR3 DNA sequence: TGTACCAGCAGTATTAGCGGGGGAACATCTGAGCAGTTCTTC. This gives the protein CTSSISGGTSEQFF.

This clonotype was counted a few times. This rearrangement joins TRBV20-1 to TRBJ1-1, with 12 bases matching TRBD1. The V gene's germline CDR1 is DFQATT and CDR2 SNEGSKA (reference sequence). V lost 5 bases to trimming and J lost 4 bases; unmatched junction nucleotides: 14. The CDR3 is made up of 17 amino acids. This CDR3 is CSALPSWQGQGATEAFF. The CDR3 DNA sequence: TGCAGTGCTTTGCCATCGTGGCAGGGACAGGGGGCCACTGAAGCTTTCTTT.

V and J are TRBV6-1 and TRBJ2-7, with D tentatively TRBD1 (5 bases). In germline, CDR1 is MNHNS, CDR2 SASEGT. The CDR3 extends over 13 amino acids. Trimming left V 6 bases short and J 5 bases short, with 14 bases between. The CDR3 reads CASRERQGHEQYF. The DNA for the CDR3 is TGTGCCAGCAGGGAAAGGCAGGGCCACGAGCAGTACTTC.

This clonotype was recorded a few times. CDR3 sequence reads: CASSLEGRGPIGEQFF. DNA for the CDR3: TGTGCCAGCAGCTTAGAAGGCAGGGGGCCGATTGGTGAGCAGTTCTTC. This chain joins TRBV11-2 and TRBJ2-1; 8 bases fit TRBD1. The trim removed 0 bases at V and 9 bases at J, leaving 10 bases unmatched. CDR1 is SGHAT and CDR2 is FQNNGV in the germline V gene. This CDR3 has 16 residues.

The CDR3 sequence: CASSPLFAGTGGSGTKNIQYF. For the CDR3, the DNA is TGTGCCAGCTCACCACTCTTTGCTGGGACAGGGGGCTCTGGTACCAAAAACATTCAGTACTTC. The V gene is TRBV18, the J gene TRBJ2-5, with 12 bases fitting TRBD1. The J call may not be correct, given that the DNA end is closer to TRBJ2-4. This CDR3 spans 21 amino acids. Germline CDR1 reads KGHSH; CDR2 reads LQKENI.

This chain uses TRBV27 with TRBJ1-5, with D unresolved. V dropped 5 bases and J dropped 2 bases, with 19 bases sitting between them. This CDR3 contains 17 residues. The germline V gene has CDR1 MNHEY and CDR2 SMNVEV (reference sequence). DNA for the CDR3: TGTGCCAGCAGTCCGAATCCCGGAGTCCGGGGCAATCAGCCCCAGCATTTT. Residues: CASSPNPGVRGNQPQHF.

This chain uses TRBV20-1 with TRBJ2-2; the D gene is possibly TRBD1 (6 bases). This CDR3 comprises 16 residues. V lost 4 bases to trimming and J lost 6 bases, with 21 bases between them. Germline values: CDR1 DFQATT, CDR2 SNEGSKA (reference sequence). CDR3 in DNA: TGCAGTGCTAAACCGTTATCACCCTACAGGGCCGGGGAGCTGTTTTTT. It specifies CSAKPLSPYRAGELFF.

V and J are TRBV20-1 and TRBJ2-3; D perhaps matches TRBD1 (6 bases). Germline lookup yields CDR1 DFQATT and CDR2 SNEGSKA (reference sequence). The CDR3 consists of 13 residues. Trimming removed 3 bases at V and 9 bases at J, with 16 bases between. The CDR3 is CSASITEGDTQYF. The CDR3 region has the DNA TGCAGTGCTAGTATTACTGAGGGGGACACGCAGTATTTT.

The J gene is TRBJ1-1, the V gene TRBV6-6; D possibly corresponds to TRBD1 (5 bases). Per the germline V gene, CDR1 is MNHNY and CDR2 is SVGAGI (reference sequence). Trimming cost V 4 bases and J 3 bases, with 12 bases left between them. This CDR3 region has 14 residues. The CDR3 is CASSWSGGDTEAFF. CDR3 in DNA: TGTGCCAGCAGTTGGTCCGGAGGGGACACTGAAGCTTTCTTT.